These 10 T cell receptor beta chains share one sample of origin, sequenced in a study of cytomegalovirus exposure and HLA in healthy donors. Repertoires were generated with immunoSEQ multiplex PCR, while TCRdb's copy carries only in-frame clones and drops some. The table lists about 130,000 clones, about 88% of them singletons. Sequenced: PBMCs. The receptors were sampled from a woman between 18 and 29 years old in good health and CMV-seropositive.

The V and J genes are TRBV13 and TRBJ2-7, with D tentatively TRBD2 (5 bases). The CDR3 consists of 15 residues. V was pared by 5 bases and J by 2 bases, with 16 bases between. The V gene's germline CDR1 is PRHDT and CDR2 FYEKMQ (reference sequence). This chain's CDR3 is CASSPGVEGTYEQYF. CDR3 bases: TGTGCCAGCAGCCCGGGCGTCGAGGGAACCTACGAGCAGTACTTC.

This chain uses TRBV6-5 with TRBJ2-7, with a possible D match to TRBD1 (6 bases). V was pared by 5 bases and J by 9 bases, with 11 bases between. Germline V CDR1 and CDR2: MNHEY, SVGAGI. The CDR3 length is 11 residues. The CDR3 protein is CASSRMDRQYF. In DNA form, the CDR3 reads TGTGCCAGCAGTAGAATGGACAGGCAGTACTTC.

This clone was observed many times. The V gene is TRBV9, the J gene TRBJ2-5; maybe TRBD2 (5 bases). V was pared by 0 bases and J by 4 bases, with 13 bases between. The CDR3 sequence is 15 residues long. The germline CDR1 and CDR2 sequences are SGDLS and YYNGEE. The CDR3 loop is CASSVDSGRGETQYF. CDR3 nucleotides: TGTGCCAGCAGCGTAGACTCTGGCCGGGGAGAGACCCAGTACTTC.

This clone was detected a few times. This rearrangement joins TRBV10-3 to TRBJ1-3; D is possibly TRBD1 (6 bases). The ends were cut back, 10 bases at V and 1 base at J, with 14 bases in the middle. The CDR3 loop spans 14 amino acids. The germline CDR1 and CDR2 sequences are ENHRY and SYGVKD. The CDR3 spells CASRTGSSGNTIYF. CDR3 nucleotides: TGTGCCAGTCGTACAGGGTCGTCTGGAAACACCATATATTTT.

The chain carries TRBV7-9 and TRBJ2-1; 8 bases fit TRBD1. Looked up from germline, CDR1 is SEHNR and CDR2 is FQNEAQ (reference sequence). The CDR3 is made up of 12 amino acids. Trimming cost V 5 bases and J 10 bases; bases outside gene matches: 4. CDR3 residues: CASSERTGEQFF. CDR3 nucleotide sequence: TGTGCCAGCAGCGAAAGGACAGGGGAGCAGTTCTTC.

The chain joins TRBV7-6 to TRBJ1-2, with D maybe TRBD1 (5 bases). The CDR3 spans 11 residues. V was pared by 0 bases and J by 10 bases, with 6 bases between. Germline V gives CDR1 SGHVS, CDR2 FNYEAQ. CDR3 amino acids: CASSLAGHYTF. CDR3 in DNA: TGTGCCAGCAGCTTAGCGGGGCACTACACCTTC.

V usage is TRBV28 and J usage is TRBJ2-1; 11 nucleotides match TRBD2. V trimming: 5 bases; J trimming: 2 bases; junction bases outside the gene matches: 8. The CDR3 covers 17 residues. The V gene's germline CDR1 is MDHEN and CDR2 SYDVKM. The CDR3 reads CASSLNLAGGPYNEQFF. CDR3 sequence (DNA): TGTGCCAGCAGTCTAAATTTAGCGGGGGGGCCCTACAATGAGCAGTTCTTC.

This chain connects TRBV28 to TRBJ1-1; D uncertain. The CDR3 length is 16 residues. Germline CDR1 and CDR2: MDHEN and SYDVKM. The ends were cut back, 2 bases at V and 4 bases at J, with 17 bases in the middle. The DNA of the CDR3 is TGTGCCAGCAGTTTAGGCGACGGAAGCGAAAGCACTGAAGCTTTCTTT. Translated, it gives CASSLGDGSESTEAFF.

The chain joins TRBV15 to TRBJ2-3; 10 bases fit TRBD2. Germline CDR1 is LNHNV and CDR2 is YYDKDF (reference sequence). CDR3 length equals 19 residues. The V segment lost 1 base and the J segment 0 bases; nucleotides outside the gene matches: 10. The CDR3 region is CATSRGDSGGKPSTDTQYF. In DNA form, the CDR3 reads TGTGCCACCAGCAGAGGGGATAGCGGGGGGAAACCTAGCACAGATACGCAGTATTTT.

The gene calls are TRBV28 and TRBJ1-1, with TRBD1 identical over 9 bases. Looked up from germline, CDR1 is MDHEN and CDR2 is SYDVKM. V dropped 6 bases and J dropped 4; count of bases not matched to a gene: 6. The CDR3 covers 14 residues. The CDR3: CASSSTGGPTEAFF. DNA for the CDR3: TGTGCCAGCAGCTCGACAGGGGGTCCCACTGAAGCTTTCTTT.